Below are 2 T cell receptor beta chains sequenced from a single sample in a study of cytomegalovirus exposure and HLA in healthy donors. Primers included in the PCR were 60 Vbeta and 13 Jbeta primers. Sequenced by immunoSEQ multiplex PCR; TCRdb stores in-frame clones only, minus some. The sample includes approximately 130,000 clones, 81% seen only once; the top ten take more than 1.5%. Sequenced input: PBMCs. The source of these receptors is a man aged 35-49 years in good health and CMV-seronegative.

This chain uses TRBV10-3 with TRBJ1-2; tentative D call: TRBD1 (6 bases). Germline CDR1 reads ENHRY; CDR2 reads SYGVKD. This CDR3 is 14 amino acids long. V lost 3 bases to trimming and J lost 1 base, with 9 bases between them. CDR3 nucleotides: TGTGCCATCAGTGAAGGACAGAGTAACTATGGCTACACCTTC. Protein sequence: CAISEGQSNYGYTF.

The rearrangement uses TRBV7-9 and TRBJ1-2; 10 nucleotides agree with TRBD1. Losses at the gene ends were 5 bases for V and 4 bases for J; bases not matched to a gene: 7. CDR3 length equals 15 residues. Germline assignment: CDR1 SEHNR and CDR2 FQNEAQ (reference sequence). The CDR3 region is CASSRAGTGVYGYTF. CDR3 sequence (DNA): TGTGCCAGCAGCCGAGCGGGGACAGGGGTCTATGGCTACACCTTC.